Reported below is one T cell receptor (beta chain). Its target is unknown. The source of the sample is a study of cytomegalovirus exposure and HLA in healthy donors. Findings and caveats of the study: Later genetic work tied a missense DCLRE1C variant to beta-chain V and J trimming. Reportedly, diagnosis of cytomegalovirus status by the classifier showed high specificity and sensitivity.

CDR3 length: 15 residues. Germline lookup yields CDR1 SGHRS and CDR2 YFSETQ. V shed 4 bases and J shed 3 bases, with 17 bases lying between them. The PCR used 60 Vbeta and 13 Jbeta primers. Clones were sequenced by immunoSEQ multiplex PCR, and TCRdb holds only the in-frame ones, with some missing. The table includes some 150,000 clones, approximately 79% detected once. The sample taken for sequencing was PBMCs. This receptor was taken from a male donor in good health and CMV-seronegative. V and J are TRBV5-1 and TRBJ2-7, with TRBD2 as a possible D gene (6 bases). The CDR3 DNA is TGCGCCAGCAGCCCTAGCGTGGGAAGCTTCTACGAGCAGTACTTC. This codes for CASSPSVGSFYEQYF.